One sample yielded the 16 T cell receptor beta chains listed below, sequenced in a study of T-cell memory formation after mild COVID-19. TCRdb re-called the 5' RACE reads with MiXCR, one entry per CDR3 protein. The sample includes about 350,000 distinct CDR3 sequences, 20% of them seen just once. The sequenced material came from PBMCs or a T cell subset sorted from them (not recorded which). Source of these receptors: a man between 18 and 29 years old who had mild COVID-19 (a few samples of this study predate the infection). Cell type and time point are not known.

This clonotype was counted between two and nine times. The chain combines TRBV7-9 with TRBJ1-5; no clear D gene. Looked up from germline, CDR1 is SEHNR and CDR2 is FQNEAQ (reference sequence). Trimming removed 0 bases from V and 5 bases from J, with 20 bases in between. The CDR3 totals 18 residues. CDR3 sequence: CASSLAHHASRYDQPQHF. The CDR3 coding sequence is TGTGCCAGCAGCTTAGCCCATCACGCCTCGAGGTACGATCAGCCCCAGCATTTT.

This clonotype was found many times. The rearrangement joins TRBV5-1 to TRBJ2-5; maybe TRBD1 (6 bases). Trimming cost V 4 bases and J 2 bases, with 12 bases left between them. Germline V gene data show CDR1 as SGHRS and CDR2 as YFSETQ. This CDR3 is 14 amino acids long. The CDR3 loop is CASSARDNQETQYF. CDR3 bases: TGCGCCAGCAGCGCACGGGACAATCAAGAGACCCAGTACTTC.

The sample holds a few counts of this clonotype. This chain connects TRBV18 to TRBJ1-5; unclear D gene. The CDR3 contains 13 residues. Germline assignment: CDR1 KGHSH and CDR2 LQKENI. V lost 4 bases and J 2 bases, leaving 6 bases between the germline ends. CDR3 in amino acids: CASSREGNQPQHF. DNA of the CDR3: TGTGCCAGCTCACGGGAGGGCAATCAGCCCCAGCATTTT.

This clonotype came up a few times. V is TRBV4-1 and J is TRBJ2-4, with D tentatively TRBD1 (7 bases). Trimming stripped 4 bases from V and 2 bases from J, with 15 bases between. CDR3 length: 16 amino acids. The germline CDR1 and CDR2 sequences are MGHRA and YSYEKL. The CDR3, as DNA: TGCGCCAGCAGCCCCCACGGAGGGGGCCCCAAAAACATTCAGTACTTC. Protein sequence: CASSPHGGGPKNIQYF.

This clonotype has a handful of counts. This chain joins TRBV7-2 and TRBJ2-7; TRBD1 agrees at 9 bases. This CDR3 is 15 amino acids long. Unmatched junction bases numbered 10, after V lost 4 bases and J lost 6 bases. Germline CDR1 is SGHTA and CDR2 is FQGNSA. CDR3 protein: CASSSARTGVREQYF. Written as DNA, the CDR3 is TGTGCCAGCAGCTCCGCCAGGACAGGGGTTCGCGAGCAGTACTTC.

V gene TRBV2 combines with J gene TRBJ2-1; no reliable D call. With 7 bases removed from V and 10 bases from J, the gap between germline ends came to 11 bases. Germline values: CDR1 SNHLY, CDR2 FYNNEI. The CDR3 loop spans 11 amino acids. The CDR3 sequence: CASTFGGEQFF. CDR3 coding DNA: TGTGCCAGCACCTTCGGTGGGGAGCAGTTCTTC.

This clonotype was counted between two and nine times. The V gene is TRBV29-1, the J gene TRBJ2-3; 8 nucleotides match TRBD2. J lost 6 bases, V lost 2 bases, and 10 bases had no gene match. The CDR3 runs 15 residues. The germline gives CDR1 SQVTM, CDR2 ANQGSEA. CDR3 residues: CSVEPRGGSGDTQYF. CDR3 in DNA: TGCAGCGTTGAACCACGCGGGGGGTCGGGGGATACGCAGTATTTT.

The chain links TRBV27 to TRBJ2-5; 8 bases line up with TRBD2. Germline-derived CDR1 and CDR2 are MNHEY and SMNVEV (reference sequence). This CDR3 comprises 17 residues. V lost 6 bases, J lost 2 bases, and 14 bases stayed unmatched. As DNA, the CDR3 is TGTGCCAGCAGCGACAGGCACGGGGGGGGGGCACAAGAGACCCAGTACTTC. It yields the protein CASSDRHGGGAQETQYF.

This chain connects TRBV19 to TRBJ2-1; 9 nucleotides line up with TRBD2. Looked up from germline, CDR1 is LNHDA and CDR2 is SQIVND (reference sequence). Trimming took 10 bases from V and 8 from J; bases not matched to a gene: 15. The CDR3 is 15 residues long. DNA for the CDR3: TGTGCCACGGTCGGGGCTGCGGGGGGGCCGCATGAGCAGTTCTTC. It codes for CATVGAAGGPHEQFF.

The gene calls are TRBV10-3 and TRBJ2-1, with 11 nucleotides matching TRBD2. Germline V gene sequence: CDR1 ENHRY, CDR2 SYGVKD. This CDR3 comprises 16 residues. The V gene end was trimmed by 2 bases and the J gene end by 10 bases; junction bases not matched to a gene: 10. This CDR3 is CAISEATGLAVVEQFF. CDR3 DNA: TGTGCCATCAGTGAGGCGACGGGACTAGCGGTGGTAGAGCAGTTCTTC.

In its sample, this clonotype was seen once. The V and J genes are TRBV4-1 and TRBJ2-1; possibly TRBD1 or TRBD2 for D (6 bases each). Trimming shortened V by 1 base and J by 9 bases, and 19 bases separated the two germline ends. Germline V gene data show CDR1 as MGHRA and CDR2 as YSYEKL. The CDR3 length is 16 residues. DNA of the CDR3: TGCGCCAGCAGCCAAGGTTTAGCAAGGGGGGTGGGTGAGCAGTTCTTC. This gives the protein CASSQGLARGVGEQFF.

This clonotype was observed a few times. The V call is TRBV14, the J call TRBJ2-1; D gene uncertain. Germline CDR1 SGHDN, CDR2 FVKESK. This CDR3 has 14 residues. Between the trimmed V and J ends, which lost 3 bases and 5 bases, there was a span of 11 bases. CDR3 DNA: TGTGCCAGCAGCCAGGTATGGATGGACAATGAGCAGTTCTTC. This sequence encodes CASSQVWMDNEQFF.

This clonotype has more than one count but fewer than ten. The chain combines TRBV5-1 with TRBJ1-2; D is undetermined. The CDR3 is made up of 15 amino acids. The germline V and J ends were trimmed by 0 bases and 0 bases, with 9 bases remaining between them. The germline V gene encodes CDR1 SGHRS and CDR2 YFSETQ. The CDR3 reads CASSLGSAANYGYTF. CDR3 DNA sequence: TGCGCCAGCAGCTTGGGTTCAGCAGCTAACTATGGCTACACCTTC. The full variable domain, rest sourced from reference TRBV5-1 and TRBJ1-2, is KAGVTQTPRYLIKTRGQQVTLSCSPISGHRSVSWYQQTPGQGLQFLFEYFSETQRNKGNFPGRFSGRQFSNSRSEMNVSTLELGDSALYLCASSLGSAANYGYTFGSGTRLTVV.

The chain has TRBV6-6 and TRBJ1-6; D is undetermined. Germline-derived CDR1 and CDR2 are MNHNY and SVGAGI (reference sequence). Trimming removed 9 bases from V and 6 bases from J, with 15 bases in between. This CDR3 is 14 amino acids long. The CDR3 DNA is TGTGCCAGTATACAGTCTTGGGGTAATTCACCCCTCCACTTT. Amino acids: CASIQSWGNSPLHF.

The chain recombines TRBV20-1 with TRBJ1-5; D is unresolved. The CDR3 runs 13 residues. V lost 4 bases and J lost 5, with 12 bases in between. Germline loops: CDR1 DFQATT, CDR2 SNEGSKA (reference sequence). Here the CDR3 DNA reads TGCAGTGCTATATATGGCGGCGATCAGCCCCAGCATTTT. Translation: CSAIYGGDQPQHF.

This clonotype was seen more than once but under ten times. The chain uses TRBV21-1 and TRBJ2-7; TRBD1, the table's D call, was not compared with the DNA. TRBV21-1 is reported as a pseudogene. The CDR3 loop spans 12 amino acids. The CDR3 DNA follows: TGTGCCAGCGGACAGGGTACCTACGAGCAGTACGTC. Amino acid sequence: CASGQGTYEQYV.